This T cell receptor beta chain is drawn from a study of vaccination and CD4 T cells after COVID-19 (dated by TCRdb to the early 2020s). Regarding the research as a whole: Every convalescent patient had a positive nasal swab PCR test for SARS-CoV-2, with mild disease in roughly 10 patients and severe disease in one. In the convalescent cohort there were six males and four females, among whom were two Hispanic individuals, seven Caucasians, two Asians and one multiracial person. Each participant got two doses of either the Pfizer-BioNTech BNT162b2 vaccine (n=8) or the Moderna mRNA-1273 vaccine (n=2). Post-COVID blood samples from convalescent patients were collected a median of about 100 days after diagnosis, with a range of roughly 35 to 180 days. Post-vaccine blood samples were collected a median of about 69 days after the second vaccine dose, ranging from about 13 to 250 days. Overlapping spike peptide pools from SARS-CoV-2 and from the common cold coronaviruses HCoV-NL63, HCoV-OC43 and HCoV-229E were used as culture stimuli. As controls, cultures received a CEFX viral epitope pool (the positive control), an HIV-1 Nef peptide pool (the negative control), or no peptide at all. In 9 to 11 COVID-19 convalescent patients and a handful of infection-naive healthy vaccine recipients, researchers compared the spike-specific CD4+ TCR repertoire from before mRNA vaccination with the repertoire from after. Broader findings and caveats from the paper: Of the vaccine-specific clones in convalescent patients, 304 of 307, or nearly all, reacted only to SARS-CoV-2 spike and did not cross-react with common cold coronaviruses. Among convalescent patients, a median around 89% of the SARS-CoV-2-reactive clones seen after vaccination appeared only after vaccination, which suggests priming specific to the vaccine. Only a relatively small number of convalescent patients were included in the study, and early timepoints following natural infection were not analyzed. The median number of SARS-CoV-2-reactive clonotypes rose from 20 to 25 after infection to some 40 after vaccination, but the change was not significant.

Library method: PCR. DNA from cultured CD4+ T cells underwent TCR sequencing with the Oncomine TCR Beta short-read assay at the Johns Hopkins FTIC core. The QIAamp micro DNA kit was used to extract genomic DNA from the cultured CD4+ T cells. The Oncomine TCR Beta libraries from cultured CD4+ T cells were pooled using unique dual indexes and then sequenced on an Illumina iSeq 100. Processing in the source paper ran as follows. Non-productive sequences were removed, and CDR3s not starting with C, not ending with F or W, or shorter than 7 amino acids were discarded. The MANAFEST web application identified antigen-specific clonotypes by comparing peptide-stimulated wells against reference wells and other culture wells. Positive clones required FDR below 0.05, an odds ratio above 5, and productive frequency above 0.1% in at least two of three replicate wells. A clonotype was classed as cross-reactive if the clonotype showed significant expansion both in SARS-CoV-2 spike wells and in at least one common cold coronavirus spike condition. CDR3 homology was assessed with Levenshtein distances (stringdist) and unrooted phylogenetic trees (ape) in R version 3.6.1. TCRdb took the public reads, trimmed them with fastp at Q25, ran MiXCR for clone calling and kept in-frame beta chains. One record per CDR3 amino acid sequence lists the most common genes and DNA. These V and J calls derive from TCRdb rather than the authors' analysis. The sample includes roughly 16,000 distinct CDR3 sequences, with about 40% observed a single time. About 4% of the sample is in the top ten clones.

Details on this clonotype: Its antigen target is currently unknown. No much larger clone is present one base from it, and per-base qualities are unavailable.

The treatment or condition tag for this specimen amounts to: roughly 10-day PBMC culture with coronavirus spike peptide pools or control peptides (ViraFEST assay). The ViraFEST assay, used in the study, expanded antigen-specific T cells with peptide pools and then identified the expanded clonotypes through TCR sequencing. Positive SARS-CoV-2 PCR tests in the convalescent patients dated from March to December 2020, before Alpha, Beta and Delta variants emerged in the United States. Each well held some 2 million PBMCs cultured in IMDM containing roughly 5.4% human AB serum and 9 to 10 IU/ml IL-2, with around 9.2 ug/ml peptide pools added. Half of the culture medium was replaced with fresh IL-2-containing medium on days 3 and 7. After roughly 11 days of culture, CD4+ T cells were isolated by negative selection with the EasySep CD4+ T cell isolation kit. PBMCs were separated from whole blood using Ficoll-Paque Plus gradient centrifugation and then either used fresh or cryopreserved at -140C. Each culture condition was generally run in triplicate wells.

Trimming accounts for 3 bases at V and 4 bases at J, while the number of junction bases matched to no gene is 2. The germline V gene specifies MNHNS as CDR1 and SASEGT as CDR2. CDR3 length: 14 amino acids, cysteine to phenylalanine. Of all the DNA, just the CDR3 is kept, 42 bases in frame from base 1. The chain is encoded by TRBV6-1 joined to TRBJ2-3; TRBD1 lines up with 9 middle nucleotides. The clonotype was recovered from a human donor who had recovered from COVID-19. Sequenced input: CD4+ T cells from blood, cultured in vitro. Here is the DNA: TGTGCCAGCAGTGACGGGACAGGGCCAGATACGCAGTATTTT. The resulting protein is CASSDGTGPDTQYF.